This TCR beta chain was sequenced for a study of T cells in localized non-small cell lung cancer. Study-wide results and caveats: When the top 100 tumor clones were examined, a median around 61 of them also appeared in the adjacent lung, which was paired and uninvolved. Uninvolved adjacent lung showed higher T cell clonality than tumor.

Clones were read by immunoSEQ multiplex PCR, and TCRdb kept only the in-frame ones, dropping some. The sample shows about 40,000 clones, 75% to 90% of them seen only once. A remark on this clone: The antigen is not known.

Germline CDR1 and CDR2: MNHEY and SMNVEV (reference sequence). The CDR3 has 14 residues. V was clipped by 5 bases and J by 3 bases; unmatched bases: 7. V gene TRBV27 combines with J gene TRBJ2-7, with 7 bases aligning to TRBD2. The TCR comes from a man between 35 and 75 years old with stage I lung adenocarcinoma. Material: peripheral blood, obtained before any cancer treatment. The CDR3, as DNA: TGTGCCAGCAGTGGCTCAAGCGGGGTCTACGAGCAGTACTTC. This sequence encodes CASSGSSGVYEQYF.